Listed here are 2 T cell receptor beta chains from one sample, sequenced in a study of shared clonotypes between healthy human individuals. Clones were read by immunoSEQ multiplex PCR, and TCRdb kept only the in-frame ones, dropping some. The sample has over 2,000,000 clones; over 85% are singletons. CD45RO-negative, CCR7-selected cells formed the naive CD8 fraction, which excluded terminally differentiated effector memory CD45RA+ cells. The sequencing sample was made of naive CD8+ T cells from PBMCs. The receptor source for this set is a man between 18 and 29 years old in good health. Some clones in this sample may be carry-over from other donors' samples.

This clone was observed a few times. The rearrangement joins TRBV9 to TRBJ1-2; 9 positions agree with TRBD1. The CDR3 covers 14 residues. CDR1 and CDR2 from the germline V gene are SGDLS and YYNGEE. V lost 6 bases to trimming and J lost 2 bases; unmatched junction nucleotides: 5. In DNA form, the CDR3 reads TGTGCCAGCACCGGACAGGGGTGGAACTATGGCTACACCTTC. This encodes CASTGQGWNYGYTF.

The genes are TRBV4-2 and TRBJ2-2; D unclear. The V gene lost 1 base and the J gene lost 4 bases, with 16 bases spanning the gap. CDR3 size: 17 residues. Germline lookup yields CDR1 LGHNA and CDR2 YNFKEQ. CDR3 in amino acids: CASSQGSRLSSTGELFF. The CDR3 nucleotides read TGTGCCAGCAGCCAAGGAAGCAGGCTTAGTAGCACCGGGGAGCTGTTTTTT.